What follows are 21 T cell receptor beta chains derived from one specimen sequenced in a study of blood T cell repertoires in COVID-19. The assay was immunoSEQ multiplex PCR, and TCRdb's table has in-frame clones only and misses some. The table has around 200,000 clones, 86% seen once; the top ten hold 4.5% to 7.5%. What was sequenced was peripheral blood. All receptors derive from a man older than 75 with acute or convalescent COVID-19.

The V call is TRBV28, the J call TRBJ1-2; D gene ambiguous. The CDR3 runs 11 residues. Germline CDR1 is MDHEN and CDR2 is SYDVKM. V was pared by 4 bases and J by 7 bases, with 7 bases between. The CDR3 DNA sequence: TGTGCCAGCAGTTCGAGGATTGGCTACACCTTC. This gives the protein CASSSRIGYTF.

The rearrangement links TRBV19 to TRBJ2-6; D is possibly TRBD2 (6 bases). CDR3 size: 16 residues. V lost 8 bases to trimming and J lost 0 bases, with 14 bases between them. Germline V lookup: CDR1 LNHDA, CDR2 SQIVND (reference sequence). The DNA for the CDR3 is TGTGCCAGTTCGCGGGACGGCGCCTCTGGGGCCAACGTCCTGACTTTC. Its translation: CASSRDGASGANVLTF.

The chain uses TRBV11-2 and TRBJ1-1; D unclear. Looked up from germline, CDR1 is SGHAT and CDR2 is FQNNGV. V was shortened by 0 bases and J by 5 bases, with 7 bases between the two germline ends. This CDR3 contains 13 residues. Written as DNA, the CDR3 is TGTGCCAGCAGCTTAGAGGTCAGAACTGAAGCTTTCTTT. Amino acid sequence: CASSLEVRTEAFF.

The V call is TRBV6-2 or TRBV6-3, the J call TRBJ2-3; TRBD2 matches at 10 bases. This CDR3 comprises 16 residues. With 5 bases clipped from V and 4 bases from J, the junction kept 9 bases outside the gene matches. Germline CDR1 reads MNHEY; CDR2 reads SVGEGT. The CDR3 DNA follows: TGTGCCAGCAGTAAAACTAGCGGGACCCTCTCAGATACGCAGTATTTT. Its protein product is CASSKTSGTLSDTQYF.

This clone was seen once. The V call is TRBV24-1, the J call TRBJ1-1; D perhaps matches TRBD1 (5 bases). V gave up 10 bases and J gave up 0 bases, with 8 bases separating them. The CDR3 sequence is 12 residues long. Germline loops: CDR1 KGHDR, CDR2 SFDVKD. The CDR3 spells CATRGLNTEAFF. In DNA, the CDR3 is TGTGCCACAAGGGGATTGAACACTGAAGCTTTCTTT.

CDR3: CASRAGGPVNYGYTF. The DNA for the CDR3 is TGTGCCAGTAGGGCCGGGGGGCCTGTTAACTATGGCTACACCTTC. This rearrangement joins TRBV19 to TRBJ1-2; D perhaps matches TRBD1 (6 bases). Trimming shortened V by 6 bases and J by 1 base, and 15 bases separated the two germline ends. Germline V gene data show CDR1 as LNHDA and CDR2 as SQIVND (reference sequence). The CDR3 contains 15 residues. The variable domain in full, completed from reference TRBV19 and TRBJ1-2, reads DGGITQSPKYLFRKEGQNVTLSCEQNLNHDAMYWYRQDPGQGLRLIYYSQIVNDFQKGDIAEGYSVSREKKESFPLTVTSAQKNPTAFYLCASRAGGPVNYGYTFGSGTRLTVV.

This chain connects TRBV9 to TRBJ2-2, with a tentative D call TRBD2 (6 bases). Germline V gene data show CDR1 as SGDLS and CDR2 as YYNGEE. V was shortened by 0 bases and J by 0 bases, with 12 bases between the two germline ends. The CDR3 is 17 residues long. The CDR3 region is CASSVDPGLANTGELFF. The CDR3 DNA reads TGTGCCAGCAGCGTAGACCCGGGACTCGCGAACACCGGGGAGCTGTTTTTT. Complete variable domain (other parts from reference TRBV9 and TRBJ2-2): DSGVTQTPKHLITATGQRVTLRCSPRSGDLSVYWYQQSLDQGLQFLIQYYNGEERAKGNILERFSAQQFPDLHSELNLSSLELGDSALYFCASSVDPGLANTGELFFGEGSRLTVL.

This chain uses TRBV4-1 with TRBJ1-6; 9 positions agree with TRBD1. The V and J ends lost 1 base and 10 bases, in that order; junction bases with no gene match: 11. The germline V gene has CDR1 MGHRA and CDR2 YSYEKL. This CDR3 is built from 17 residues. CDR3: CASSQGHTQGAGSPLHF. The CDR3 DNA follows: TGCGCCAGCAGCCAAGGGCACACACAGGGGGCCGGGTCACCCCTCCACTTT.

This chain links TRBV6-5 with TRBJ2-1; a possible D gene is TRBD2 (6 bases). CDR1 MNHEY and CDR2 SVGAGI come from the germline V gene. The CDR3 consists of 12 residues. Trimming cost V 4 bases and J 10 bases, with 11 bases left between them. CDR3 sequence reads: CASSSTSTEQFF. The CDR3 bases are TGTGCCAGCAGTTCCACTAGCACCGAGCAGTTCTTC.

The CDR3 loop is CASSDGLTSGTWASTDTQYF. The DNA of the CDR3 is TGTGCCAGCAGTGATGGTCTGACTAGCGGGACATGGGCCAGCACAGATACGCAGTATTTT. V gene TRBV2 combines with J gene TRBJ2-3, with 11 bases fitting TRBD2. After removal of 3 bases from V and 0 bases from J, the junction contained 14 bases not matched to a gene. Germline V lookup: CDR1 SNHLY, CDR2 FYNNEI. The CDR3 totals 20 residues.

A few counts support this clone. The chain uses TRBV5-1 and TRBJ2-3; possibly TRBD1 for D (6 bases). Germline CDR1 reads SGHRS; CDR2 reads YFSETQ. V lost 2 bases, J lost 3 bases, and 16 bases lay in between. The CDR3 has 16 amino acids. The CDR3 region has the DNA TGCGCCAGCAGCTTTCATGGACAGATTATGACAGATACGCAGTATTTT. Residues: CASSFHGQIMTDTQYF.

The rearrangement links TRBV5-1 to TRBJ2-4; TRBD1 matches 9 bases. After removal of 4 bases from V and 3 bases from J, the junction contained 8 bases not matched to a gene. Germline CDR1 and CDR2: SGHRS and YFSETQ. This CDR3 has 16 amino acids. CDR3 in amino acids: CASSHNRGLGKNIQYF. The CDR3, as DNA: TGCGCCAGCAGCCATAACAGGGGGCTAGGCAAAAACATTCAGTACTTC.

This clone was observed once. V usage is TRBV27 and J usage is TRBJ1-3; D uncertain. Germline CDR1 reads MNHEY; CDR2 reads SMNVEV (reference sequence). CDR3 length equals 16 residues. Trimming shortened V by 0 bases and J by 0 bases, and 9 bases separated the two germline ends. The CDR3 nucleotides read TGTGCCAGCAGTTTATCTTCCCGGAGCTCTGGAAACACCATATATTTT. It encodes CASSLSSRSSGNTIYF.

The chain employs TRBV7-9 and TRBJ2-3; tentatively, D is TRBD1 (7 bases). Germline CDR1 is SEHNR and CDR2 is FQNEAQ (reference sequence). The CDR3 sequence is 13 residues long. The germline V and J ends were trimmed by 3 bases and 6 bases, with 10 bases remaining between them. CDR3 in amino acids: CASSFGGQDTQYF. The CDR3 region has the DNA TGTGCCAGCAGCTTCGGGGGACAGGATACGCAGTATTTT. Together with reference TRBV7-9 and TRBJ2-3, the CDR3 gives the full variable domain: DTGVSQNPRHKITKRGQNVTFRCDPISEHNRLYWYRQTLGQGPEFLTYFQNEAQLEKSRLLSDRFSAERPKGSFSTLEIQRTEQGDSAMYLCASSFGGQDTQYFGPGTRLTVL.

This sequence joins TRBV7-9 and TRBJ1-4; 10 bases line up with TRBD1. The V gene end was trimmed by 4 bases and the J gene end by 4 bases; junction bases not matched to a gene: 3. Germline CDR1 is SEHNR and CDR2 is FQNEAQ (reference sequence). The CDR3 runs 15 residues. CDR3 amino acids: CASSSGQGFNEKLFF. CDR3 DNA: TGTGCCAGCAGCTCGGGACAGGGGTTTAATGAAAAACTGTTTTTT. Using reference TRBV7-9 and TRBJ1-4 for the parts outside the CDR3, the full variable domain is DTGVSQNPRHKITKRGQNVTFRCDPISEHNRLYWYRQTLGQGPEFLTYFQNEAQLEKSRLLSDRFSAERPKGSFSTLEIQRTEQGDSAMYLCASSSGQGFNEKLFFGSGTQLSVL.

This chain uses TRBV15 with TRBJ1-4, with D unresolved. CDR3 length: 15 residues. The V end lost 5 bases, the J end lost 6 bases, and 16 bases lay between the germline ends. CDR1 is LNHNV and CDR2 is YYDKDF in the germline V gene (reference sequence). As DNA, the CDR3 is TGTGCCACCAGCTTATCAAAGGGAGGTGATGAAAAACTGTTTTTT. Translated: CATSLSKGGDEKLFF.

The chain employs TRBV7-8 and TRBJ2-5; weak D call: TRBD1 (6 bases). This CDR3 contains 14 residues. CDR1 SGHVS and CDR2 FQNEAQ come from the germline V gene. Trimming shortened V by 5 bases and J by 9 bases, and 19 bases separated the two germline ends. The CDR3 here is CASSKGQPSGSQYF. The CDR3 nucleotides read TGTGCCAGCAGCAAGGGACAACCCAGTGGGTCCCAGTACTTC. Full variable domain (remainder filled in from reference TRBV7-8 and TRBJ2-5): GAGVSQSPRYKVAKRGQDVALRCDPISGHVSLFWYQQALGQGPEFLTYFQNEAQLDKSGLPSDRFFAERPEGSVSTLKIQRTQQEDSAVYLCASSKGQPSGSQYFGPGTRLLVL.

This sequence joins TRBV18 and TRBJ2-3, with 8 bases identical to TRBD1. Germline V gives CDR1 KGHSH, CDR2 LQKENI. V lost 0 bases to trimming and J lost 2 bases; unmatched junction nucleotides: 10. The CDR3 sequence is 18 residues long. Here the CDR3 DNA reads TGTGCCAGCTCACCACCTAGGACAGGGATGTTGGACACAGATACGCAGTATTTT. It codes for CASSPPRTGMLDTDTQYF. Based on the CDR3 plus reference TRBV18 and TRBJ2-3, the full variable domain is NAGVMQNPRHLVRRRGQEARLRCSPMKGHSHVYWYRQLPEEGLKFMVYLQKENIIDESGMPKERFSAEFPKEGPSILRIQQVVRGDSAAYFCASSPPRTGMLDTDTQYFGPGTRLTVL.

The CDR3, as DNA: TGTGCCAGCAGTTTTCTTCGAGAGACCCAGTACTTC. Translation gives CASSFLRETQYF. V and J are TRBV12-3 or TRBV12-4 and TRBJ2-5; D ambiguous. The V and J ends lost 3 bases and 4 bases respectively, with 6 bases between them. This CDR3 has 12 residues.

The CDR3: CASSLDAWSSGNTIYF. The CDR3 region has the DNA TGTGCCAGCAGCTTGGATGCGTGGAGCTCTGGAAACACCATATATTTT. This chain connects TRBV5-5 to TRBJ1-3; no clear D gene. The germline CDR1 and CDR2 sequences are SGHKS and YYEKEE (reference sequence). V lost 0 bases and J 0 bases, leaving 10 bases between the germline ends. The CDR3 is 16 amino acids. The full variable domain, with the rest looked up from reference TRBV5-5 and TRBJ1-3, is DAGVTQSPTHLIKTRGQQVTLRCSPISGHKSVSWYQQVLGQGPQFIFQYYEKEERGRGNFPDRFSARQFPNYSSELNVNALLLGDSALYLCASSLDAWSSGNTIYFGEGSWLTVV.

The CDR3 nucleotides read TGTGCCAGCAGTTACGCGCAGGGGGCGACCGGGGAGCTGTTTTTT. Its protein product is CASSYAQGATGELFF. This chain connects TRBV6-5 to TRBJ2-2, with 8 positions matching TRBD1. This CDR3 is built from 15 residues. J lost 5 bases, V lost 2 bases, and 4 bases had no gene match. The V gene's germline CDR1 is MNHEY and CDR2 SVGAGI.